This T cell receptor beta chain was captured in a study of T cell clusters in autoimmune cytopenias. Germline V lookup: CDR1 LNHDA, CDR2 SQIVND (reference sequence). There are 14 residues in the CDR3. By frequency, this clonotype registers medium-sized. Multiplex touch-down PCR amplified TRB using TRB-A and TRB-B pools in one tube. TCRdb derives one entry per CDR3 protein from the multiplex PCR reads, leaving out DNA. This sample contains a few thousand distinct CDR3 sequences. Some 34,000 genome equivalents of blood DNA were amplified for TRB. This TCR derives from a human donor with an autoimmune cytopenia or autoimmune hepatitis (not recorded which). The chain links TRBV19 to TRBJ2-1. What was sequenced was peripheral blood. This CDR3 is CASSIGLIYNEQFF.